Presented here are 30 T cell receptor beta chains from one specimen sequenced in a study of Ad26.COV2.S vaccination and SARS-CoV-2 variants. Treatment denoted: some 19 received Ad26.COV2.S at low or high dose, single or two shots; roughly five received placebo; per-sample allocation not given. Day 63 after the first injection of vaccine or placebo was the sampling time. The protocol was immunoSEQ multiplex PCR, while the TCRdb copy is restricted to in-frame clones and leaves out a portion. Among hundreds of thousands of clones listed, around nine tenths were seen once. The starting material was peripheral blood, obtained in a trial of Ad26.COV2.S vaccine versus placebo. Receptors were obtained from a person between 18 and 65 years old who received the Ad26.COV2.S COVID-19 vaccine or a placebo.

This chain uses TRBV5-1 with TRBJ2-5; the D is unclear. The CDR3 sequence is 13 residues long. V dropped 1 base and J dropped 3 bases, with 7 bases sitting between them. Per the germline V gene, CDR1 is SGHRS and CDR2 is YFSETQ. The CDR3 reads CASSLSPEETQYF. The CDR3 bases are TGCGCCAGCAGCTTGTCGCCAGAAGAGACCCAGTACTTC.

The V call is TRBV15, the J call TRBJ1-3, with TRBD1 matching 7 bases. This CDR3 comprises 16 residues. After removal of 3 bases from V and 6 bases from J, the junction contained 11 bases not matched to a gene. Germline V gene data show CDR1 as LNHNV and CDR2 as YYDKDF (reference sequence). CDR3 protein: CATSRGTRQGENTIYF. The DNA for the CDR3 is TGTGCCACCAGCAGGGGGACCCGACAGGGAGAAAACACCATATATTTT.

The chain recombines TRBV3-1 (or the pseudogene TRBV3-2) with TRBJ2-3, with D unclear. Germline V gene data show CDR1 as LGHDT and CDR2 as YNNKEL (reference sequence). Trimming shortened V by 2 bases and J by 8 bases, and 14 bases separated the two germline ends. This CDR3 is built from 14 residues. The CDR3 region is CASSQWAAPGTQYF. As DNA, the CDR3 is TGTGCCAGCAGCCAATGGGCGGCCCCCGGTACGCAGTATTTT.

This chain links TRBV27 with TRBJ1-1; D unresolved. This CDR3 is built from 14 residues. V shed 5 bases and J shed 0 bases, with 10 bases lying between them. The germline CDR1 and CDR2 sequences are MNHEY and SMNVEV (reference sequence). Written as DNA, the CDR3 is TGTGCCAGCAGTCGAGGAGATATGAACACTGAAGCTTTCTTT. Its protein is CASSRGDMNTEAFF.

This clone was recorded once. The chain employs TRBV4-3 and TRBJ2-3; TRBD2 matches at 9 bases. The CDR3 runs 15 residues. The germline CDR1 and CDR2 sequences are LGHNA and YSLEER. With V trimmed by 3 bases and J by 6 bases, 7 bases remained unmatched. This CDR3 reads CASSQEAGGPDTQYF. The CDR3 DNA reads as TGCGCCAGCAGCCAGGAAGCGGGGGGTCCGGATACGCAGTATTTT.

The chain employs TRBV19 and TRBJ2-5; 7 bases fit TRBD1. V lost 4 bases, J lost 5 bases, and 10 bases stayed unmatched. The germline CDR1 and CDR2 sequences are LNHDA and SQIVND (reference sequence). The CDR3 is made up of 15 amino acids. As DNA, the CDR3 is TGTGCCAGTAGTAAGAAAGAAGGGGGCAGGGAGACCCAGTACTTC. Amino acid sequence: CASSKKEGGRETQYF.

The V call is TRBV4-2, the J call TRBJ2-7; D gene ambiguous. Trimming left V 0 bases short and J 2 bases short, with 14 bases between. Germline values: CDR1 LGHNA, CDR2 YNFKEQ. The CDR3 sequence is 16 residues long. The CDR3 region has the DNA TGTGCCAGCAGCCAAGATAGCCAAGGGCCTACCTACGAGCAGTACTTC. Translated: CASSQDSQGPTYEQYF.

This clone was seen a handful of times. This rearrangement joins TRBV6-6 to TRBJ2-7; no clear D. CDR3 size: 12 residues. CDR1 is MNHNY and CDR2 is SVGAGI in the germline V gene (reference sequence). V lost 6 bases and J lost 3, with 9 bases in between. The CDR3 loop is CASSPLGYEQYF. Here the CDR3 DNA reads TGTGCCAGCAGCCCCCTCGGCTACGAGCAGTACTTC.

The chain joins TRBV5-4 to TRBJ2-7; D gene unclear. From germline, CDR1 is SGHNT and CDR2 YYREEE (reference sequence). The CDR3 spans 15 residues. V dropped 0 bases and J dropped 4 bases, with 14 bases sitting between them. CDR3 in amino acids: CASSLAAGEGYEQYF. CDR3 coding DNA: TGTGCCAGCAGCTTGGCTGCTGGGGAAGGGTACGAGCAGTACTTC.

This CDR3 is CAWSVVSYGTQYF. CDR3 nucleotides: TGTGCCTGGAGTGTAGTTAGCTACGGGACCCAGTACTTC. The chain uses TRBV30 and TRBJ2-5; D call uncertain. CDR3 length equals 13 residues. CDR1 GTSNPN and CDR2 SVGIG come from the germline V gene (reference sequence). Trimming took off 0 bases at V and 7 bases at J, with 12 bases between the two ends.

This rearrangement joins TRBV7-9 to TRBJ1-3; D call uncertain. Germline V gene sequence: CDR1 SEHNR, CDR2 FQNEAQ (reference sequence). CDR3 length: 16 residues. Trimming took 5 bases from V and 0 from J, leaving 14 bases between them. The CDR3 DNA sequence: TGTGCCAGCAGCCCCCTAAGGGCCCTCTCTGGAAACACCATATATTTT. Encoded protein: CASSPLRALSGNTIYF.

V is TRBV7-8 and J is TRBJ2-4; TRBD2 matches 7 bases. Germline lookup yields CDR1 SGHVS and CDR2 FQNEAQ. Losses at the gene ends were 5 bases for V and 13 bases for J; bases not matched to a gene: 11. This CDR3 spans 13 amino acids. The CDR3 DNA reads as TGTGCCAGCAGCCTAGGGGAGGGCTTGGGACAGTACTTC. Translation: CASSLGEGLGQYF. Combining the CDR3 with reference TRBV7-8 and TRBJ2-4 gives the whole variable domain GAGVSQSPRYKVAKRGQDVALRCDPISGHVSLFWYQQALGQGPEFLTYFQNEAQLDKSGLPSDRFFAERPEGSVSTLKIQRTQQEDSAVYLCASSLGEGLGQYFGAGTRLSVL.

This chain connects TRBV5-1 to TRBJ1-4, with TRBD1 matching over 7 bases. The J segment lost 7 bases and the V segment lost 4 bases, leaving 4 bases of the junction unmatched. Germline loops: CDR1 SGHRS, CDR2 YFSETQ. The CDR3 is 13 residues long. CDR3 sequence: CASSKGAGEKLFF. In DNA, the CDR3 is TGCGCCAGCAGCAAGGGGGCGGGTGAAAAACTGTTTTTT.

In its sample, this clone was seen once. CDR3 nucleotide sequence: TGTGCCAGCAGCGTAGGTCTTGGCCTAGCGGGAACTGAGCAGTTCTTC. The encoded protein is CASSVGLGLAGTEQFF. V and J are TRBV9 and TRBJ2-1; 9 nucleotides match TRBD2. J was trimmed by 9 bases and V by 0 bases; bases with no gene match: 10. Germline CDR1 reads SGDLS; CDR2 reads YYNGEE. This CDR3 spans 16 amino acids.

This chain links TRBV30 with TRBJ2-5; D is ambiguous. The germline V and J ends were trimmed by 1 base and 5 bases, with 17 bases remaining between them. Germline CDR1 is GTSNPN and CDR2 is SVGIG (reference sequence). This CDR3 region has 15 residues. The DNA of the CDR3 is TGTGCCTGGAGTGCGGGTCCCAGGATGGGGGAGACCCAGTACTTC. Translation: CAWSAGPRMGETQYF.

The V and J genes are TRBV10-1 and TRBJ2-2; the D is unclear. This CDR3 comprises 16 residues. The V and J ends lost 6 bases and 6 bases respectively, with 20 bases between them. Germline V gene data show CDR1 as WNHNN and CDR2 as SYGVQD (reference sequence). The CDR3 protein is CASSARWTQNPGELFF. The CDR3 DNA follows: TGCGCCAGCAGCGCTCGATGGACGCAGAATCCCGGGGAGCTGTTTTTT.

This chain uses TRBV10-3 with TRBJ2-7; tentatively, D is TRBD1 (6 bases). The germline gives CDR1 ENHRY, CDR2 SYGVKD. The CDR3 length is 16 residues. The V end was cut by 0 bases, the J end by 4 bases, with 16 bases between. CDR3 coding DNA: TGTGCCATCAGTGAGTCCATAACAGGGCCCCCTTACGAGCAGTACTTC. Translation: CAISESITGPPYEQYF.

The chain carries TRBV19 and TRBJ1-1; no firm D call. V was pared by 3 bases and J by 10 bases, with 18 bases between. Germline V gene data show CDR1 as LNHDA and CDR2 as SQIVND (reference sequence). CDR3 size: 14 residues. The CDR3 loop is CASSIEISGSVAFF. The CDR3 DNA is TGTGCCAGTAGTATCGAGATATCTGGGTCGGTAGCTTTCTTT.

The gene calls are TRBV3-1 (or the pseudogene TRBV3-2) and TRBJ1-3; 7 nucleotides match TRBD1. The CDR3 runs to 17 residues. The germline V gene has CDR1 LGHDT and CDR2 YNNKEL (reference sequence). The ends lost 5 bases at V and 4 bases at J; junction bases unmatched: 14. The CDR3 spells CASSFQGGALSGNTIYF. The CDR3 DNA sequence: TGTGCCAGCAGCTTCCAGGGGGGGGCTCTTTCGGGAAACACCATATATTTT.

This chain uses TRBV24-1 with TRBJ2-1, with 9 bases lining up with TRBD2. Looked up from germline, CDR1 is KGHDR and CDR2 is SFDVKD. This CDR3 contains 17 residues. Trimming cost V 4 bases and J 1 base; bases outside gene matches: 7. The CDR3 loop reads CATSDASGGQSYNEQFF. The CDR3 coding sequence is TGTGCCACCAGTGACGCCAGCGGGGGGCAGTCCTACAATGAGCAGTTCTTC.

V gene TRBV10-3 combines with J gene TRBJ2-7; 9 nucleotides align to TRBD1. Germline V gene lookup returns CDR1 ENHRY and CDR2 SYGVKD. This CDR3 comprises 13 residues. With 10 bases clipped from V and 0 bases from J, the junction kept 4 bases outside the gene matches. CDR3 sequence (DNA): TGTGCCACCGGACAGGGGAGCTCCTACGAGCAGTACTTC. This gives the protein CATGQGSSYEQYF.

The chain carries TRBV9 and TRBJ2-2; tentatively, D is TRBD2 (6 bases). The germline V gene encodes CDR1 SGDLS and CDR2 YYNGEE. Trimming took off 0 bases at V and 4 bases at J, with 13 bases between the two ends. The CDR3 has 16 residues. CDR3 sequence reads: CASSVVGGGFTGELFF. In DNA form, the CDR3 reads TGTGCCAGCAGCGTAGTGGGGGGAGGATTCACCGGGGAGCTGTTTTTT.

The chain links TRBV11-1 to TRBJ2-7; 7 bases are shared with TRBD1. The CDR3 contains 15 residues. Losses at the gene ends were 3 bases for V and 3 bases for J; bases not matched to a gene: 8. Germline V CDR1 and CDR2: SGHAT, FQDESV (reference sequence). CDR3 DNA: TGTGCCAGCAGCTTCCTCGCGAACAGGGGCTACGAGCAGTACTTC. It yields the protein CASSFLANRGYEQYF.

This clone appeared a single time. V usage is TRBV30 and J usage is TRBJ2-3; maybe TRBD2 (5 bases). The germline V and J ends were trimmed by 4 bases and 5 bases, with 7 bases remaining between them. Germline CDR1 GTSNPN, CDR2 SVGIG (reference sequence). There are 11 residues in the CDR3. CDR3 protein: CAWTGKDTQYF. CDR3 nucleotides: TGTGCCTGGACGGGAAAAGATACGCAGTATTTT.

This rearrangement joins TRBV28 to TRBJ1-5; TRBD1 matches 10 bases. Germline V gene lookup returns CDR1 MDHEN and CDR2 SYDVKM. The CDR3 has 13 residues. The junction had 4 bases not matched to a gene; V was cut back by 3 bases and J by 11 bases. Written as DNA, the CDR3 is TGTGCCAGCAGTTTCGGACAGGGGGTAGCCCAGCATTTT. Amino acids: CASSFGQGVAQHF.

This chain connects TRBV15 to TRBJ2-3; tentative D call: TRBD2 (5 bases). Trimming took 0 bases from V and 11 from J, leaving 15 bases between them. Germline values: CDR1 LNHNV, CDR2 YYDKDF (reference sequence). This CDR3 spans 14 amino acids. CDR3 nucleotide sequence: TGTGCCACCAGCAGAGAAGGTCGAGGGATCGTGCAGTATTTT. Amino acids: CATSREGRGIVQYF. Drawing the rest from reference TRBV15 and TRBJ2-3, the complete variable domain is DAMVIQNPRYQVTQFGKPVTLSCSQTLNHNVMYWYQQKSSQAPKLLFHYYDKDFNNEADTPDNFQSRRPNTSFCFLDIRSPGLGDTAMYLCATSREGRGIVQYFGPGTRLTVL.

The rearrangement links TRBV2 to TRBJ1-5; 7 bases map to TRBD1. Germline CDR1 SNHLY, CDR2 FYNNEI. The CDR3 has 14 residues. The ends lost 5 bases at V and 0 bases at J; junction bases unmatched: 1. In DNA form, the CDR3 reads TGTGCCAGCAGTCAGGGGGGTAGCAATCAGCCCCAGCATTTT. Its protein is CASSQGGSNQPQHF.

The gene calls are TRBV28 and TRBJ2-5, with TRBD2 matching over 15 bases. The germline CDR1 and CDR2 sequences are MDHEN and SYDVKM. This CDR3 region has 15 residues. The V gene end was trimmed by 6 bases and the J gene end by 4 bases; junction bases not matched to a gene: 3. CDR3 DNA sequence: TGTGCCAGCAGCCTGGGACTAGCGGGAGGAGAGACCCAGTACTTC. Translated: CASSLGLAGGETQYF.

The chain combines TRBV28 with TRBJ1-5; D unclear. Germline lookup yields CDR1 MDHEN and CDR2 SYDVKM. The CDR3 runs 16 residues. Trimming took 4 bases from V and 0 from J, leaving 13 bases between them. CDR3 loop: CASSSYSDYSNQPQHF. CDR3 bases: TGTGCCAGCAGTTCCTACAGCGATTATAGCAATCAGCCCCAGCATTTT. The full variable domain, its missing parts supplied by reference TRBV28 and TRBJ1-5, is DVKVTQSSRYLVKRTGEKVFLECVQDMDHENMFWYRQDPGLGLRLIYFSYDVKMKEKGDIPEGYSVSREKKERFSLILESASTNQTSMYLCASSSYSDYSNQPQHFGDGTRLSIL.

The table lists this clone with a few counts. The chain recombines TRBV27 with TRBJ1-1; D ambiguous. The CDR3 consists of 13 residues. The V end lost 2 bases, the J end lost 4 bases, and 8 bases lay between the germline ends. Germline CDR1 is MNHEY and CDR2 is SMNVEV (reference sequence). This CDR3 reads CASSLRRGTEAFF. CDR3 DNA sequence: TGTGCCAGCAGTTTACGACGGGGCACTGAAGCTTTCTTT.